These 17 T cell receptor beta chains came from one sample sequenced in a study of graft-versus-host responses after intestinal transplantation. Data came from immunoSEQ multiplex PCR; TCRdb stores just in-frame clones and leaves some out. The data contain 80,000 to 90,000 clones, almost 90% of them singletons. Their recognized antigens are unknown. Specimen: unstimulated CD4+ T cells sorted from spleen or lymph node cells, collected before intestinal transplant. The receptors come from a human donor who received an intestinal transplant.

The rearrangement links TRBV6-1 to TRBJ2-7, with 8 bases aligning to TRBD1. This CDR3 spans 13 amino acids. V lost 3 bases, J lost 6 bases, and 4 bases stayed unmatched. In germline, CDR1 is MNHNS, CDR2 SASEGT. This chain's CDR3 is CASSETGESEQYF. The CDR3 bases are TGTGCCAGCAGTGAGACAGGGGAGTCCGAGCAGTACTTC.

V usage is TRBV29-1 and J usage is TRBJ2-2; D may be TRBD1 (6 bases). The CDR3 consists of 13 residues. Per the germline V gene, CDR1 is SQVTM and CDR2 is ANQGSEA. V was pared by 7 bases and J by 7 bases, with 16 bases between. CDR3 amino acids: CSGQNQGIGELFF. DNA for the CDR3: TGCAGCGGCCAAAACCAGGGGATCGGGGAGCTGTTTTTT.

This CDR3 is CASRSDRNYGYTF. CDR3 DNA sequence: TGTGCCAGCAGATCCGACAGGAACTATGGCTACACCTTC. The chain couples TRBV2 to TRBJ1-2; a weak D match, TRBD1 (6 bases). Germline values: CDR1 SNHLY, CDR2 FYNNEI. Trimming took off 6 bases at V and 2 bases at J, with 10 bases between the two ends. The CDR3 consists of 13 residues.

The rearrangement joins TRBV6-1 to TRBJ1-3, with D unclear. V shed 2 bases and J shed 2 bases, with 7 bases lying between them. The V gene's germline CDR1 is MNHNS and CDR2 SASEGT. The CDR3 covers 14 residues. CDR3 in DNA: TGTGCCAGCAGTGAATGGTCGGCTGGAAACACCATATATTTT. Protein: CASSEWSAGNTIYF.

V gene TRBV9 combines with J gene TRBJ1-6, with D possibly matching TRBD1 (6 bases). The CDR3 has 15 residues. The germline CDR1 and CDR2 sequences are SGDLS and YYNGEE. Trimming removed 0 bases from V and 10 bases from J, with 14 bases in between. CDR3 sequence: CASSVDVGAQSPLHF. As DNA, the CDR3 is TGTGCCAGCAGCGTAGATGTGGGGGCGCAGTCACCCCTCCACTTT.

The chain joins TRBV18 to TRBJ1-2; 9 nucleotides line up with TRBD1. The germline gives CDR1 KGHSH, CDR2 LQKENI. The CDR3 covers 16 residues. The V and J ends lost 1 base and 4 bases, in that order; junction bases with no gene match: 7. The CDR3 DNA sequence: TGTGCCAGCTCACCACTTTCTGGGACAGGGATCTATGGCTACACCTTC. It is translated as CASSPLSGTGIYGYTF.

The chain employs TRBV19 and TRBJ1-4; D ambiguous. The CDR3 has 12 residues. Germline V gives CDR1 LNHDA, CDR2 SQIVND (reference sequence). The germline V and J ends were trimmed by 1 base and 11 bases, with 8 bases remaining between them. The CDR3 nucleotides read TGTGCCAGTAGTATAGTTGGAGGGAAACTGTTTTTT. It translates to CASSIVGGKLFF.

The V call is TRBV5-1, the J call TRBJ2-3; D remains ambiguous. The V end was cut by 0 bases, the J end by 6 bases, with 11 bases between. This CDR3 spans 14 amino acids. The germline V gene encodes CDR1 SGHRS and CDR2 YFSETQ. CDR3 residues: CASSLGVTGDTQYF. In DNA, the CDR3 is TGCGCCAGCAGCTTGGGGGTCACCGGGGATACGCAGTATTTT.

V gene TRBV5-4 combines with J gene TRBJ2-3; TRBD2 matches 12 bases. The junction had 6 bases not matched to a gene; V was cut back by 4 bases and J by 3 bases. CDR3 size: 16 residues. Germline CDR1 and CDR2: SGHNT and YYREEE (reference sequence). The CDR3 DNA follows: TGTGCCAGCAGCCTTGGACTAGCGGGGCTTACAGATACGCAGTATTTT. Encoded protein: CASSLGLAGLTDTQYF.

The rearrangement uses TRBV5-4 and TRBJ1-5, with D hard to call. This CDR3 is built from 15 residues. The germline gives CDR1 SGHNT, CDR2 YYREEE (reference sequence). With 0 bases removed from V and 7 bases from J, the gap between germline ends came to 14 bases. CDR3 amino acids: CASSLAGVGTQPQHF. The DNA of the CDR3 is TGTGCCAGCAGCTTGGCTGGTGTCGGTACCCAGCCCCAGCATTTT.

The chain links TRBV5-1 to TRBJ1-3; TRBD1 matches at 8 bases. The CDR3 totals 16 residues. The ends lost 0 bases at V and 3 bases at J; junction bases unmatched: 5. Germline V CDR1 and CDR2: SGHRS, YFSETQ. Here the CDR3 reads CASSLGIGQGGNTIYF. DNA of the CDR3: TGCGCCAGCAGCTTGGGTATCGGACAGGGTGGAAACACCATATATTTT.

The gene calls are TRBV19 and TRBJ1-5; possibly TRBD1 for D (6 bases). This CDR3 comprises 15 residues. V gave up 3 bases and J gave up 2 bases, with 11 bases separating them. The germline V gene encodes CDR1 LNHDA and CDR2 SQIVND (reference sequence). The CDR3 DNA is TGTGCCAGTAGTATCACGGGGGGCGGCAATCAGCCCCAGCATTTT. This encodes CASSITGGGNQPQHF.

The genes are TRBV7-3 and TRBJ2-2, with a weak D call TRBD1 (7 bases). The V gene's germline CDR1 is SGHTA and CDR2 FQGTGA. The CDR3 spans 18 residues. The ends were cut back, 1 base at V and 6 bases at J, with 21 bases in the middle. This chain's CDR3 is CASSLNVGGRGIPGELFF. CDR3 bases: TGTGCCAGCAGCTTAAATGTCGGGGGCAGGGGGATACCCGGGGAGCTGTTTTTT.

Written as DNA, the CDR3 is TGTGCTAGTGGTTTGGCCCTGACAGGGCAACCTATTTCTGGAAACACCATATATTTT. Translated: CASGLALTGQPISGNTIYF. The rearrangement joins TRBV12-5 to TRBJ1-3; TRBD1 agrees at 7 bases. This CDR3 contains 19 residues. Germline V gene lookup returns CDR1 LGHNT and CDR2 FRNRAP. The V segment lost 1 base and the J segment 1 base; nucleotides outside the gene matches: 13.

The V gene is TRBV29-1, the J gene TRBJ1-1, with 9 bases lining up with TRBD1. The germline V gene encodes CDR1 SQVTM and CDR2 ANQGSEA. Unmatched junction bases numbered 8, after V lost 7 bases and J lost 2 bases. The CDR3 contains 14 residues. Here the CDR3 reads CSAERTGANTEAFF. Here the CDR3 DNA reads TGCAGCGCTGAGCGGACAGGGGCCAACACTGAAGCTTTCTTT.

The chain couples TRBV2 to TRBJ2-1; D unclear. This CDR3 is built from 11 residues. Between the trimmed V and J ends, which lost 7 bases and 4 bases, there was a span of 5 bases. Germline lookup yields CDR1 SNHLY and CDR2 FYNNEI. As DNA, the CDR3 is TGTGCCAGCATGCTATACAATGAGCAGTTCTTC. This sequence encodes CASMLYNEQFF.

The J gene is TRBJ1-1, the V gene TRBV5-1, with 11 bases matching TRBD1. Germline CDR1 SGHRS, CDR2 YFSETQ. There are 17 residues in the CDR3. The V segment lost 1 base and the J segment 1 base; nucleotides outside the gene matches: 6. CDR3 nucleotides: TGCGCCAGCAGCTTGCGGGACAGGGGGTTCGGGAACACTGAAGCTTTCTTT. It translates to CASSLRDRGFGNTEAFF.